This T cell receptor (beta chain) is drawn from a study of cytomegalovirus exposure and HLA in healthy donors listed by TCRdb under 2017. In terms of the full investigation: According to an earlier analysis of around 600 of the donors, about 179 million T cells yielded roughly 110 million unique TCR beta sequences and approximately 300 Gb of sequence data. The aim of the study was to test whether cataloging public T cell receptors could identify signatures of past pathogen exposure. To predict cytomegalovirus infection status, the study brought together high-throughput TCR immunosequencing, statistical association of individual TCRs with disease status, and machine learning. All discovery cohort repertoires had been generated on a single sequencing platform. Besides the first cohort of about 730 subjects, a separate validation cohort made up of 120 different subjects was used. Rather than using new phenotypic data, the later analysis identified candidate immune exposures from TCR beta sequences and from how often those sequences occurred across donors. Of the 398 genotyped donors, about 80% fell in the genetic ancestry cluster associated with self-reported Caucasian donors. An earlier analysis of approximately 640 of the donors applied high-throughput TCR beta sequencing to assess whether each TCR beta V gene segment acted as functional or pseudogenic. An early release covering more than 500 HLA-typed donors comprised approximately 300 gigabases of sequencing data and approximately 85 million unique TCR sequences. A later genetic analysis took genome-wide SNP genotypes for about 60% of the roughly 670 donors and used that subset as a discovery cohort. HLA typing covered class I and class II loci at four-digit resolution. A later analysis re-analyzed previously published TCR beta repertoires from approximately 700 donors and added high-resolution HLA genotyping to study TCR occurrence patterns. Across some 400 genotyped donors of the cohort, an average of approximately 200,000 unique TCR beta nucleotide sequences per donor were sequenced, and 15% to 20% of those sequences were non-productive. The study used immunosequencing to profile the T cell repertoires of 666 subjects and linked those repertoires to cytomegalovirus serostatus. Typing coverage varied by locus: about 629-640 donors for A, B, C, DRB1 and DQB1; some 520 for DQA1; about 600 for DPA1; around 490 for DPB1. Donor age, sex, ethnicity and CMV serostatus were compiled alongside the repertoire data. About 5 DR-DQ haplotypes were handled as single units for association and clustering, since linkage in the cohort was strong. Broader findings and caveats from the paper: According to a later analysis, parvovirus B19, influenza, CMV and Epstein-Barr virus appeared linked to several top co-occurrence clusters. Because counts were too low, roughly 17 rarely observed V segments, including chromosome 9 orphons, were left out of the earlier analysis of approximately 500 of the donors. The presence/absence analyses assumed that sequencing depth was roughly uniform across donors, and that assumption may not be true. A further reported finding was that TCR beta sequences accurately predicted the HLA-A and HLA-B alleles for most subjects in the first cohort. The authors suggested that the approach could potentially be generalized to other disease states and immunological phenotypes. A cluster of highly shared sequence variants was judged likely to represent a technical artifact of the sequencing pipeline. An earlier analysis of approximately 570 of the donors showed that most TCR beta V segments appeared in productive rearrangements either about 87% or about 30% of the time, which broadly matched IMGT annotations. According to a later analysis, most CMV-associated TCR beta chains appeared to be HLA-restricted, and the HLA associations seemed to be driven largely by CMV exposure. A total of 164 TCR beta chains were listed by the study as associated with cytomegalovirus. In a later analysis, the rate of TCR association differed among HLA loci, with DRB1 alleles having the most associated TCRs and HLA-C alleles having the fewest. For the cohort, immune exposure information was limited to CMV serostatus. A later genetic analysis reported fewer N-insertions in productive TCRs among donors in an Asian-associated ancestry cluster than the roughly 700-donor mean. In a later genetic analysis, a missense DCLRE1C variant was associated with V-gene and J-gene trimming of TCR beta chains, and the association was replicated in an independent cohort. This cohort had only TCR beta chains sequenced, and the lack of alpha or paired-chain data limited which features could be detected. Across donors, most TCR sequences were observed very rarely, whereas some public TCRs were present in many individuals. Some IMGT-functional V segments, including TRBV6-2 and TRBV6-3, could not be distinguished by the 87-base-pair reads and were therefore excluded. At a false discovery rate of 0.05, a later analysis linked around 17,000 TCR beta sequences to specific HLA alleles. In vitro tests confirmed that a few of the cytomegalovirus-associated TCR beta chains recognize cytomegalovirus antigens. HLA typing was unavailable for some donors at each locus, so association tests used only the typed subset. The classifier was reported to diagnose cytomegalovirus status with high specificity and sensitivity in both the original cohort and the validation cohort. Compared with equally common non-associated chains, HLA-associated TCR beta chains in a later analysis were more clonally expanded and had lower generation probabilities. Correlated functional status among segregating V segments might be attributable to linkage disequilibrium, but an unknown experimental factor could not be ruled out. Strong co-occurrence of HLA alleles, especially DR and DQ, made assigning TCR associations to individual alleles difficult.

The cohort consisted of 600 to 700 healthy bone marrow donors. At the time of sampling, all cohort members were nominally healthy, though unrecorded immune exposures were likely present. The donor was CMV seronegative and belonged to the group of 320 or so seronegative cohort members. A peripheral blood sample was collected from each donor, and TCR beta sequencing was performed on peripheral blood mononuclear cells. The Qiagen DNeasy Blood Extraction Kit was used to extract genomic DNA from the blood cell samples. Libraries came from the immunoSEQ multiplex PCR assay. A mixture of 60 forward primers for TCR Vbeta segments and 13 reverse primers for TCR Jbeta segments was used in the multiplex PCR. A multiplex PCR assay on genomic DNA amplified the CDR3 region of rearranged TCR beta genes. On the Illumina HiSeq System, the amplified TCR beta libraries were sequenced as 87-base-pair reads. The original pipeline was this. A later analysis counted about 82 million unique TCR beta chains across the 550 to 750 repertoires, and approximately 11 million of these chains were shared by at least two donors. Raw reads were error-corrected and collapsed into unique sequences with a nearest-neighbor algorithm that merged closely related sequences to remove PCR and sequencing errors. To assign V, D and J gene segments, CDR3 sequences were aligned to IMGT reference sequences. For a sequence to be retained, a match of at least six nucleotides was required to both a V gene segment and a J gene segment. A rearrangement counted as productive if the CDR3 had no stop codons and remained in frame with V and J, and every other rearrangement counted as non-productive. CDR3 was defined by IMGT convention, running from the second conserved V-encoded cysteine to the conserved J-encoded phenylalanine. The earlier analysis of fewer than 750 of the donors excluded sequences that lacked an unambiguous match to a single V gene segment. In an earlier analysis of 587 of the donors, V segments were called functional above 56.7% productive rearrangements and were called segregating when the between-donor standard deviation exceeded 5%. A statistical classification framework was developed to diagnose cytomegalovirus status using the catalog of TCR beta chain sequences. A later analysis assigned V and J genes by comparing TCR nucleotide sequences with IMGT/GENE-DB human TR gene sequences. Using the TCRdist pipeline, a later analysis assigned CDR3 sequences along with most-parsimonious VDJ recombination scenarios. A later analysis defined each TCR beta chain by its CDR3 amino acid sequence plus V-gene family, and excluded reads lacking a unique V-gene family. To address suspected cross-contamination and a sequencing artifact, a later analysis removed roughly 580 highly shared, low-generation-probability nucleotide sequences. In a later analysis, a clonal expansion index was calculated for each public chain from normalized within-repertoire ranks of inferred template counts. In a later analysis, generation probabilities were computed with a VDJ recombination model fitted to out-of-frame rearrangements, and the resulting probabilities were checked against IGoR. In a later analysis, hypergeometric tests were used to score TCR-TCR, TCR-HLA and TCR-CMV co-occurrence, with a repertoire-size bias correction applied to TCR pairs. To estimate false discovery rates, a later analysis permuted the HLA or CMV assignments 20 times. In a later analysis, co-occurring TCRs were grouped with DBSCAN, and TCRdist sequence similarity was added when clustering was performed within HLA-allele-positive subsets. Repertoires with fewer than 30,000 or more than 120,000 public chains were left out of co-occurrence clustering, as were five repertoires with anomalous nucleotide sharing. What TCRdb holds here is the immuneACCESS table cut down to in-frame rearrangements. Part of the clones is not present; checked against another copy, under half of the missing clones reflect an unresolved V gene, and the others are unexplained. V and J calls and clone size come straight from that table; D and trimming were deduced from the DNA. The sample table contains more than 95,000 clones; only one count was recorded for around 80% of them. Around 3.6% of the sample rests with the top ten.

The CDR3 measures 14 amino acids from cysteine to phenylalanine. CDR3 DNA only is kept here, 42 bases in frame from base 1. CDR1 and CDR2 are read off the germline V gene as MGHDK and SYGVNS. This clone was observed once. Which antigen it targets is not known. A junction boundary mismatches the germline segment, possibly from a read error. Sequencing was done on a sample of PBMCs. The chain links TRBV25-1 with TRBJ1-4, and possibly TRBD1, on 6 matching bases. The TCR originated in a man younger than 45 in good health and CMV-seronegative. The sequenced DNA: TGTGCCAGCAGTGTAACCGGGACAAAGGAAAAACTGCTTTTT. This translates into CASSVTGTKEKLLF.